A selection of T cell receptor beta chains follows, all from one sample in a study of blood T cell repertoires in COVID-19. Assay used: immunoSEQ multiplex PCR; TCRdb lists only in-frame clones, some missing. The sample records 200,000 to 250,000 clones, approximately 86% being singletons. Sequencing was done on a sample of peripheral blood. These receptors were taken from a man aged 55 to 70 with acute or convalescent COVID-19. Both conserved end residues are part of each CDR3. A D gene is named only where the DNA matches it firmly. Rows give clone size only sometimes, using once, few, many, or a class for an expanded clone.

clone_size,v_call,d_call,j_call,cdr3_aa,cdr3_nt
.,TRBV15,.,TRBJ1-5,CATSRHSGQRDQPQHF,TGTGCCACCAGCAGACATTCAGGACAGAGAGATCAGCCCCAGCATTTT
once,TRBV6-5,.,TRBJ1-2,CASSYARGNYGYTF,TGTGCCAGCAGCTACGCCAGGGGCAACTATGGCTACACCTTC
.,TRBV7-9,TRBD1,TRBJ2-2,CASSLMTGEAGELFF,TGTGCCAGCAGCTTAATGACAGGGGAGGCCGGGGAGCTGTTTTTT
few,TRBV9,.,TRBJ1-3,CASSVEGRGPSSGNTIYF,TGTGCCAGCAGCGTAGAGGGCAGGGGACCCAGCTCTGGAAACACCATATATTTT
.,TRBV6-5,TRBD2,TRBJ2-1,CASRKSGGDHEQFF,TGTGCCAGCAGGAAAAGCGGGGGGGATCACGAGCAGTTCTTC
few,TRBV6-6,TRBD1,TRBJ1-5,CASSRGTGGSLSNQPQHF,TGTGCCAGCAGCCGAGGGACAGGGGGATCACTTAGCAATCAGCCCCAGCATTTT
once,TRBV3-1/TRBV3-2,.,TRBJ1-3,CASSQDWGLAGSGNTIYF,TGTGCCAGCAGCCAAGATTGGGGCCTCGCGGGATCTGGAAACACCATATATTTT
few,TRBV6-5,.,TRBJ1-1,CASSYEGRGTEAFF,TGTGCCAGCAGTTACGAGGGTAGGGGGACTGAAGCTTTCTTT
.,TRBV5-1,TRBD2,TRBJ2-2,CASSPLAGGAGELFF,TGCGCCAGCAGTCCACTAGCGGGTGGGGCCGGGGAGCTGTTTTTT
.,TRBV7-9,TRBD2,TRBJ2-5,CASSLGAGATLQETQYF,TGTGCCAGCAGCTTAGGAGCGGGGGCAACTCTACAAGAGACCCAGTACTTC
.,TRBV6-1,.,TRBJ2-7,CASSERGGTYEQYF,TGTGCCAGCAGTGAGAGGGGGGGGACCTACGAGCAGTACTTC
.,TRBV7-6,TRBD1,TRBJ1-5,CASSPSTGDEQPQHF,TGTGCCAGCAGCCCCTCGACAGGGGATGAACAGCCCCAGCATTTT
once,TRBV4-1,.,TRBJ1-5,CASSQGQHYSNQPQHF,TGCGCCAGCAGCCAAGGACAGCATTATAGCAATCAGCCCCAGCATTTT
once,TRBV7-3,.,TRBJ2-3,CASSLSVGGLPDTQYF,TGTGCCAGCAGCTTATCTGTGGGGGGGCTCCCAGATACGCAGTATTTT
.,TRBV5-1,.,TRBJ1-1,CASSTQTGGYTEAFF,TGCGCCAGCAGCACCCAGACAGGCGGGTACACTGAAGCTTTCTTT
.,TRBV5-1,TRBD1,TRBJ1-4,CASSRTGQGVTNEKLFF,TGCGCCAGCAGCCGGACGGGACAGGGGGTAACTAATGAAAAACTGTTTTTT
.,TRBV9,TRBD2,TRBJ2-7,CASSVDPAGGPHEQYF,TGTGCCAGCAGCGTAGATCCAGCGGGGGGGCCCCACGAGCAGTACTTC
few,TRBV7-2,.,TRBJ1-1,CASSLWTGLNTEAFF,TGTGCCAGCAGCTTATGGACTGGACTCAACACTGAAGCTTTCTTT
once,TRBV9,TRBD1,TRBJ1-1,CASSARTTGENTEAFF,TGTGCCAGCAGCGCGAGAACCACAGGGGAGAACACTGAAGCTTTCTTT
.,TRBV6-5,TRBD1,TRBJ1-2,CASSLQGDGYTF,TGTGCCAGCAGTCTCCAGGGGGATGGCTACACCTTC
.,TRBV4-1,.,TRBJ2-3,CASSPGDTQYF,TGCGCCAGCAGTCCGGGGGATACGCAGTATTTT
.,TRBV28,.,TRBJ2-3,CASSPRTGGVVSTDTQYF,TGTGCCAGCAGTCCCCGAACAGGGGGGGTGGTTAGCACAGATACGCAGTATTTT
.,TRBV7-6,.,TRBJ2-7,CASSLGGQELYEQYF,TGTGCCAGCAGCTTAGGGGGCCAGGAGCTGTACGAGCAGTACTTC
.,TRBV27,.,TRBJ2-7,CASTQKFGLPEAEQYF,TGTGCCAGCACTCAGAAATTCGGACTACCGGAAGCCGAGCAGTACTTC
.,TRBV18,TRBD2,TRBJ2-7,CASSPSGGAAYEQYF,TGTGCCAGCTCACCTAGCGGGGGGGCCGCCTACGAGCAGTACTTC
.,TRBV7-2,.,TRBJ1-1,CASSPERQVPNTEAFF,TGTGCCAGCAGCCCGGAGCGACAGGTCCCGAACACTGAAGCTTTCTTT
.,TRBV4-1,TRBD1,TRBJ1-4,CASGDRGLVATNEKLFF,TGCGCCAGCGGGGACAGGGGGCTAGTTGCAACTAATGAAAAACTGTTTTTT
.,TRBV14,.,TRBJ2-5,CASSLRGTFFHRYQETQYF,TGTGCCAGCAGCCTCCGAGGAACCTTTTTTCACAGGTACCAAGAGACCCAGTACTTC
.,TRBV7-2,TRBD2,TRBJ2-2,CASSPQAGGLAGELFF,TGTGCCAGCAGCCCTCAGGCGGGGGGCCTTGCCGGGGAGCTGTTTTTT
.,TRBV5-4,TRBD1,TRBJ1-5,CASRCDRGPEPQHF,TGTGCCAGCAGATGCGACAGGGGTCCCGAGCCCCAGCATTTT
.,TRBV28,.,TRBJ1-1,CASSPPTVNTEAFF,TGTGCCAGCAGCCCCCCGACAGTGAACACTGAAGCTTTCTTT
.,TRBV28,.,TRBJ2-6,CASSFFPKGRRSLVSGANVLTF,TGTGCCAGCAGTTTCTTCCCAAAGGGCCGGAGGTCCCTCGTCTCTGGGGCCAACGTCCTGACTTTC
.,TRBV6-5,TRBD1,TRBJ2-2,CASRIGQGAVGELFF,TGTGCCAGCAGAATCGGACAGGGGGCGGTCGGGGAGCTGTTTTTT
.,TRBV6-2/TRBV6-3,.,TRBJ2-7,CASSRSNYEQYF,TGTGCCAGCAGCCGGTCTAACTACGAGCAGTACTTC
.,TRBV7-2,.,TRBJ2-5,CASSLAPRGAQETQYF,TGTGCCAGCAGCTTAGCGCCCAGGGGGGCACAAGAGACCCAGTACTTC
.,TRBV25-1,.,TRBJ2-5,CASSEWGRGPQETQYF,TGTGCCAGCAGTGAATGGGGGCGGGGGCCCCAAGAGACCCAGTACTTC
.,TRBV29-1,TRBD1,TRBJ2-5,CSTDRGVTQYF,TGCAGCACCGACAGGGGGGTGACCCAGTACTTC
.,TRBV27,TRBD2,TRBJ2-3,CASSPLAGGSTDTQYF,TGTGCCAGCAGTCCCCTCGCGGGGGGCAGCACAGATACGCAGTATTTT
.,TRBV15,TRBD2,TRBJ2-7,CATSRGGGGRFSEQYF,TGTGCCACCAGCAGAGGCGGGGGGGGGCGATTCAGCGAGCAGTACTTC
.,TRBV6-5,TRBD1,TRBJ1-2,CASSYSRRTGEGGYTF,TGTGCCAGCAGTTACTCCCGCCGGACAGGGGAAGGTGGCTACACCTTC
many,TRBV9,.,TRBJ1-3,CARVRFSGNTIYF,TGTGCCAGGGTTCGGTTCTCTGGAAACACCATATATTTT